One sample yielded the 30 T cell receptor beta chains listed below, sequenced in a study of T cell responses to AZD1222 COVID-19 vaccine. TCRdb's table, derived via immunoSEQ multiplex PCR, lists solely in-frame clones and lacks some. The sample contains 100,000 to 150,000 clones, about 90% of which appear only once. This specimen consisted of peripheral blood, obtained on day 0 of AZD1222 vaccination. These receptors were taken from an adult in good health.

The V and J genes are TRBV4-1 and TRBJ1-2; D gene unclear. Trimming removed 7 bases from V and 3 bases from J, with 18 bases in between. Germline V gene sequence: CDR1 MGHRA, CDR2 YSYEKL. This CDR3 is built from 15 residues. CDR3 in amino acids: CASTLTPREYYGYTF. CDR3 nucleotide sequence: TGCGCCAGCACCCTTACTCCCAGAGAATACTATGGCTACACCTTC.

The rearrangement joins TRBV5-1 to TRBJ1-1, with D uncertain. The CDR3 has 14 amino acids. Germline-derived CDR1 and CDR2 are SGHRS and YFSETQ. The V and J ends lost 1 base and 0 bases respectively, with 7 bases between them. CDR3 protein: CASSLMGMNTEAFF. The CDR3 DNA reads TGCGCCAGCAGCTTGATGGGTATGAACACTGAAGCTTTCTTT.

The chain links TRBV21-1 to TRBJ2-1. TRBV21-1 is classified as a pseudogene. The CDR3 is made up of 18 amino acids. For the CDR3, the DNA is TGTGCCAGCAGCCTCAAGGCAAGCCTAAGAAGCTCCTACAATGAGCAGTTCTTC. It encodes CASSLKASLRSSYNEQFF.

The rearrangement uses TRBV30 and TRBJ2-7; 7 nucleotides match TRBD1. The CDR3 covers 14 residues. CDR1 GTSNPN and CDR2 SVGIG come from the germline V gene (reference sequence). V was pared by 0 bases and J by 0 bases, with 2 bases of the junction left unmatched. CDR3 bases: TGTGCCTGGAGTGTACAGGGGCACTCCTACGAGCAGTACTTC. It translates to CAWSVQGHSYEQYF.

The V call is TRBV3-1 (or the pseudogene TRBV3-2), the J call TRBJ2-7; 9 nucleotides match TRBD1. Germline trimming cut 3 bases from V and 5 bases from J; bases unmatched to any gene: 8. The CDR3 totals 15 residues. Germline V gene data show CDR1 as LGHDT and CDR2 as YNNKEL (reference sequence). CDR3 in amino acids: CASSQGGTGLNEQYF. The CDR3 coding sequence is TGTGCCAGCAGCCAGGGCGGGACAGGGCTCAACGAGCAGTACTTC.

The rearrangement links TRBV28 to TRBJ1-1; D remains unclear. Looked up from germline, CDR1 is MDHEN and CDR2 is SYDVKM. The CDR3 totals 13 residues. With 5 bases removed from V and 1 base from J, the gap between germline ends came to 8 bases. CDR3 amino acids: CASSRHSNTEAFF. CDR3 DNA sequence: TGTGCCAGCAGTAGACATTCGAACACTGAAGCTTTCTTT.

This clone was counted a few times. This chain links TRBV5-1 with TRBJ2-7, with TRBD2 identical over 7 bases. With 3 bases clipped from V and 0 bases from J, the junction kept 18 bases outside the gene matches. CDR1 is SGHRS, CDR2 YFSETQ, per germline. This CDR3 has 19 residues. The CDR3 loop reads CASSSPSLLAGGPSYEQYF. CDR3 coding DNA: TGCGCCAGCAGCTCCCCTTCACTGTTAGCGGGTGGACCCTCCTACGAGCAGTACTTC.

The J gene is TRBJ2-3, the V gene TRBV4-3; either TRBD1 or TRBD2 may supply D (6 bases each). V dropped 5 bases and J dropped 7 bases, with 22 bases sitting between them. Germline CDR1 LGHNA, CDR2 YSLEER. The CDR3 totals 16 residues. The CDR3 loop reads CASSYSTLGGQNTQYF. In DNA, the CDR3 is TGCGCCAGCAGCTACTCTACACTAGGGGGGCAGAATACGCAGTATTTT.

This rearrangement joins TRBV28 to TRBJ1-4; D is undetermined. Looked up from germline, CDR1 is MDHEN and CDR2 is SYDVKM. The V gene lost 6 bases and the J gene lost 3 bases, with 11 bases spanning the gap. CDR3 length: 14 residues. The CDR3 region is CASSSARSNEKLFF. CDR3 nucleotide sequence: TGTGCCAGCAGCTCGGCACGATCTAATGAAAAACTGTTTTTT. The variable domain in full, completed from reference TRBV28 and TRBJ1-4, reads DVKVTQSSRYLVKRTGEKVFLECVQDMDHENMFWYRQDPGLGLRLIYFSYDVKMKEKGDIPEGYSVSREKKERFSLILESASTNQTSMYLCASSSARSNEKLFFGSGTQLSVL.

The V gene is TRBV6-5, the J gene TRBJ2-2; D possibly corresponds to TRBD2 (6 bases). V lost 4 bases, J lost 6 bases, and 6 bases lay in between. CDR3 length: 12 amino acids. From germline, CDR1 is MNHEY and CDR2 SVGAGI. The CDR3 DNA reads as TGTGCCAGCAGTTCGGGGGCCGGGGAGCTGTTTTTT. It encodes CASSSGAGELFF.

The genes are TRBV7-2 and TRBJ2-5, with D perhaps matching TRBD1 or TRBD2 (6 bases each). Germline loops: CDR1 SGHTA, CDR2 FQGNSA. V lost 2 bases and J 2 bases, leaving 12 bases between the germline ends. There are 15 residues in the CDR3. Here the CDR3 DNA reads TGTGCCAGCAGCTTATTGGGGGCGGGACAAGAGACCCAGTACTTC. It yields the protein CASSLLGAGQETQYF. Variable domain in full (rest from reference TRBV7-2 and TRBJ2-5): GAGVSQSPSNKVTEKGKDVELRCDPISGHTALYWYRQSLGQGLEFLIYFQGNSAPDKSGLPSDRFSAERTGGSVSTLTIQRTQQEDSAVYLCASSLLGAGQETQYFGPGTRLLVL.

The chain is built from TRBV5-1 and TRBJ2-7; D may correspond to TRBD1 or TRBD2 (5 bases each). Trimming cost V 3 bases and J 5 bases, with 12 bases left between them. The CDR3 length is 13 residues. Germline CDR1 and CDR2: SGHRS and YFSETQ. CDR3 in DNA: TGCGCCAGCAGCTGGGGCTACGGGGACGAGCAGTACTTC. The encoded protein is CASSWGYGDEQYF.

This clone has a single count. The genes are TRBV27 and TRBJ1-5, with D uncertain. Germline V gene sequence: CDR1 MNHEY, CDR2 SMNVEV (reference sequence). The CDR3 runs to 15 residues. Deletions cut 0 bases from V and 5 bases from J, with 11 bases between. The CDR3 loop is CASSLSYGYDQPQHF. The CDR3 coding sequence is TGTGCCAGCAGTTTATCGTATGGCTACGATCAGCCCCAGCATTTT.

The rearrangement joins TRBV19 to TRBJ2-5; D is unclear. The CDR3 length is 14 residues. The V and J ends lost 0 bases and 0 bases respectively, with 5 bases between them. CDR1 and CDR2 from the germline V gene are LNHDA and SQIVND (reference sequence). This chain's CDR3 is CASSIESNQETQYF. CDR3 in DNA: TGTGCCAGTAGTATAGAAAGTAACCAAGAGACCCAGTACTTC.

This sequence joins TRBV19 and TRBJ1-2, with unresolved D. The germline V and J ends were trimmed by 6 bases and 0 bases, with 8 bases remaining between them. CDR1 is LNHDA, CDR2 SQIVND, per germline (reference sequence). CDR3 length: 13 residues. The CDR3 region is CASSDGSNYGYTF. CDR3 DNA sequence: TGTGCCAGTAGCGACGGGTCTAACTATGGCTACACCTTC.

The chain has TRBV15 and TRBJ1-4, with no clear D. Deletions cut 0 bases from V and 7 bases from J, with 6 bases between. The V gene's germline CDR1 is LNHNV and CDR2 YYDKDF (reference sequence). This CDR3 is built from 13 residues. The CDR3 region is CATSRDYIEKLFF. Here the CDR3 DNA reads TGTGCCACCAGCAGAGATTACATTGAAAAACTGTTTTTT.

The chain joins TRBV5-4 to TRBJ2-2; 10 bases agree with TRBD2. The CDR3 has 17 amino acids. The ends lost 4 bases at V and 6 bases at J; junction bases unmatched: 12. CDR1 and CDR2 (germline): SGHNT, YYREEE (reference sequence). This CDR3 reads CASSLPTAGGLAGELFF. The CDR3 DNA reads TGTGCCAGCAGCCTCCCAACAGCGGGGGGGCTGGCCGGGGAGCTGTTTTTT.

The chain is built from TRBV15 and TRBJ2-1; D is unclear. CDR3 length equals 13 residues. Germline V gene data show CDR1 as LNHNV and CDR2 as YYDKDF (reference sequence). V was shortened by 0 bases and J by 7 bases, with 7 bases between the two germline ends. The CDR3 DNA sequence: TGTGCCACCAGCAGAGAAGTGGGTAATGAGCAGTTCTTC. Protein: CATSREVGNEQFF.

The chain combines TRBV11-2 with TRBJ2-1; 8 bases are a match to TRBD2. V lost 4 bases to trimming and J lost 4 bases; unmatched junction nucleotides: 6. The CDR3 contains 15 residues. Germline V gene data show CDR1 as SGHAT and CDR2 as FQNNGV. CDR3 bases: TGTGCCAGCAGCTGGAGCGGGGGCAGATACAATGAGCAGTTCTTC. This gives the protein CASSWSGGRYNEQFF.

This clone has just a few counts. The CDR3: CASSFNMGEFYGYTF. The CDR3, as DNA: TGTGCCAGCAGCTTCAATATGGGGGAGTTCTATGGCTACACCTTC. The rearrangement uses TRBV5-5 and TRBJ1-2; maybe TRBD1 (5 bases). Trimming shortened V by 2 bases and J by 4 bases, and 15 bases separated the two germline ends. Per germline, CDR1 SGHKS and CDR2 YYEKEE (reference sequence). This CDR3 contains 15 residues.

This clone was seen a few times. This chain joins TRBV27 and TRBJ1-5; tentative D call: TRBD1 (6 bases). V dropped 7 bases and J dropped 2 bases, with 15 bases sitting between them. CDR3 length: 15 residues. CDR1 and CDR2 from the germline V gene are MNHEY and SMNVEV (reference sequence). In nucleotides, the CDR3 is TGTGCCAGCAAGCAGGGGCAGGGGCGCAATCAGCCCCAGCATTTT. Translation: CASKQGQGRNQPQHF.

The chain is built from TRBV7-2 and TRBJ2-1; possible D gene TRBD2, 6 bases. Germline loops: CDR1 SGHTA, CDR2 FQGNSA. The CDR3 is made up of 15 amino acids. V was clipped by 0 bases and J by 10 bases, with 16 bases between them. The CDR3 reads CASSLAGAGGAEQFF. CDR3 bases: TGTGCCAGCAGCTTAGCGGGCGCGGGCGGGGCCGAGCAGTTCTTC. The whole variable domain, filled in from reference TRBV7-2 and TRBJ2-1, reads GAGVSQSPSNKVTEKGKDVELRCDPISGHTALYWYRQSLGQGLEFLIYFQGNSAPDKSGLPSDRFSAERTGGSVSTLTIQRTQQEDSAVYLCASSLAGAGGAEQFFGPGTRLTVL.

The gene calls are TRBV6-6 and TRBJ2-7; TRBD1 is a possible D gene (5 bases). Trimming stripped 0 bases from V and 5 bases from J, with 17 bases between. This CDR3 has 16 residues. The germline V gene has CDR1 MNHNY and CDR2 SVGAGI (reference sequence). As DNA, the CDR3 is TGTGCCAGCAGTTACTCCATTAGAGGCAGGGCACACGAGCAGTACTTC. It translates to CASSYSIRGRAHEQYF.

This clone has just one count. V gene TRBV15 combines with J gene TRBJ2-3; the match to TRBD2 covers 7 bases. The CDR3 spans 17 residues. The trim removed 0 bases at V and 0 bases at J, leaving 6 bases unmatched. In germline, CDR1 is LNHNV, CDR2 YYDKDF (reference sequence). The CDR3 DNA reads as TGTGCCACCAGCAGAGATGGGGATAGCGGGAGCACAGATACGCAGTATTTT. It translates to CATSRDGDSGSTDTQYF.

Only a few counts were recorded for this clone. The CDR3 DNA sequence: TGTGCCAGTAGTATAAAGGGTCCTTCCTACGAGCAGTACTTC. Residues: CASSIKGPSYEQYF. V and J are TRBV19 and TRBJ2-7; D is uncertain. The CDR3 is 14 amino acids. The germline gives CDR1 LNHDA, CDR2 SQIVND (reference sequence). Trimming cost V 2 bases and J 1 base, with 9 bases left between them.

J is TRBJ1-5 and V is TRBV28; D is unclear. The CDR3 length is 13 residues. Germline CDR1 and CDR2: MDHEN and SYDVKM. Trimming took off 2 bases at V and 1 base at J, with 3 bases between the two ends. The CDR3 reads CASSLESNQPQHF. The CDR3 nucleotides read TGTGCCAGCAGTTTAGAGAGCAATCAGCCCCAGCATTTT.

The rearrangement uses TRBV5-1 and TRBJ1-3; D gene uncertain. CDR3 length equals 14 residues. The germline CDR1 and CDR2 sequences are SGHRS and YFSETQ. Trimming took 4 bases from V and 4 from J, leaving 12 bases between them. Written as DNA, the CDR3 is TGCGCCAGCAGCGCGGGCCCTGGGGGAAACACCATATATTTT. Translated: CASSAGPGGNTIYF.

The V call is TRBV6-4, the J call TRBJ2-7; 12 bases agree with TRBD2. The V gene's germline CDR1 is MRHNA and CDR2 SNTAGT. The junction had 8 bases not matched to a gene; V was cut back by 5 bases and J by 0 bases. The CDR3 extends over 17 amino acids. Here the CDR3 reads CASSLAGLAGNSYEQYF. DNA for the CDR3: TGTGCCAGCAGTCTCGCAGGACTAGCGGGGAACTCCTACGAGCAGTACTTC.

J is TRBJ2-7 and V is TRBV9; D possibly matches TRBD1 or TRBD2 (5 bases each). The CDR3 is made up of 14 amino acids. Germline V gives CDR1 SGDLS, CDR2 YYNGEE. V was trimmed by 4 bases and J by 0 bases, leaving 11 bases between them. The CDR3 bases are TGTGCCAGCAGCTCAGGGACCCTCTCCTACGAGCAGTACTTC. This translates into CASSSGTLSYEQYF.

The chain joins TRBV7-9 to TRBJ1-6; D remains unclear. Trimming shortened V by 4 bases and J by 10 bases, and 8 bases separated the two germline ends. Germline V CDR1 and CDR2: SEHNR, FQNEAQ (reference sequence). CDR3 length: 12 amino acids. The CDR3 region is CASSSSSSPLHF. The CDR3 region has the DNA TGTGCCAGCAGCTCCTCCTCGTCACCCCTCCACTTT.